This T cell receptor (beta chain) is drawn from a study of cytomegalovirus exposure and HLA in healthy donors. J was trimmed by 0 bases and V by 0 bases; bases with no gene match: 3. The V gene's germline CDR1 is SGHNT and CDR2 YYREEE (reference sequence). The CDR3 spans 17 residues. Primers included in the PCR were 60 Vbeta and 13 Jbeta primers. Here immunoSEQ multiplex PCR was the method, and the copy in TCRdb shows in-frame clones only, minus some. Of about 110,000 clones listed, around 80% were seen once; the top ten hold 5% to 7.5%. Notes on this clone: What it binds is unknown.

Study findings and constraints: Later analysis indicated greater clonal expansion among HLA-associated TCR beta chains than among equally common other chains. Later on, an analysis tied 15,000 to 20,000 TCR beta sequences to HLA alleles at 0.05 false discovery rate.

The receptor was derived from a woman aged 45-60 years in good health and CMV-seropositive. Material for sequencing was PBMCs. The chain combines TRBV5-4 with TRBJ2-5; the match to TRBD2 covers 12 bases. CDR3 residues: CASSLGLAGAYQETQYF. CDR3 sequence (DNA): TGTGCCAGCAGCTTGGGACTAGCGGGGGCCTACCAAGAGACCCAGTACTTC. Together with reference TRBV5-4 and TRBJ2-5, the CDR3 gives the full variable domain: ETGVTQSPTHLIKTRGQQVTLRCSSQSGHNTVSWYQQALGQGPQFIFQYYREEENGRGNFPPRFSGLQFPNYSSELNVNALELDDSALYLCASSLGLAGAYQETQYFGPGTRLLVL.